What follows are 25 T cell receptor beta chains derived from one specimen sequenced in a study of T cells in Graves' hyperthyroidism and ophthalmopathy (dated by TCRdb to the late 2010s). Library generation was performed with multiplex PCR. This sample was sequenced with an Illumina HiSeq 2000. The TCR beta CDR3 regions were amplified from RNA transcripts. The TCR CDR3 was subjected to a first round of RT-PCR using the HTBI primer set and the Qiagen OneStep RT-PCR kit. Starting from the raw public reads, TCRdb applied fastp trimming at Q25, assembled clones with MiXCR and retained in-frame beta chains. Each entry merges the rows of one CDR3 protein and shows their most common DNA and genes. The sample includes around 440,000 distinct CDR3 sequences, with 15% to 17% observed a single time. Jointly, the top ten make up 11% to 15% of the sample. What was sequenced was blood. The receptors were sampled from a woman aged 18-29 years with Graves' hyperthyroidism.

This sequence joins TRBV6-1 and TRBJ1-6; perhaps TRBD1 as D (6 bases). V was shortened by 10 bases and J by 0 bases, with 7 bases between the two germline ends. The CDR3 consists of 13 residues. Germline lookup yields CDR1 MNHNS and CDR2 SASEGT. The CDR3 coding sequence is TGTGCCACACAGGGCTCCTATAATTCACCCCTCCACTTT. Its translation is CATQGSYNSPLHF.

V and J are TRBV28 and TRBJ2-3, with 11 positions matching TRBD2. Germline V lookup: CDR1 MDHEN, CDR2 SYDVKM. CDR3 length: 15 residues. The J segment lost 6 bases and the V segment lost 5 bases, leaving 7 bases of the junction unmatched. The CDR3 loop is CASSQRLAGSDTQYF. The CDR3 DNA sequence: TGTGCCAGCAGTCAAAGACTAGCGGGATCTGATACGCAGTATTTT.

The chain has TRBV5-1 and TRBJ1-6; TRBD1 matches 7 bases. Germline V CDR1 and CDR2: SGHRS, YFSETQ. With V trimmed by 9 bases and J by 7 bases, 10 bases remained unmatched. The CDR3 is 14 amino acids. The CDR3 sequence: CAILRDSVNSPLHF. The CDR3 bases are TGCGCCATACTCCGGGACAGTGTAAATTCACCCCTCCACTTT.

V gene TRBV25-1 combines with J gene TRBJ1-5; 10 nucleotides align to TRBD1. There are 14 residues in the CDR3. The ends lost 4 bases at V and 6 bases at J; junction bases unmatched: 3. Germline V CDR1 and CDR2: MGHDK, SYGVNS. The CDR3 nucleotides are TGTGCCAGCAGTGGGACAGGGGGTCTTCAGCCCCAGCATTTT. Its protein is CASSGTGGLQPQHF. The variable domain in full, with the rest retrieved from reference TRBV25-1 and TRBJ1-5, is EADIYQTPRYLVIGTGKKITLECSQTMGHDKMYWYQQDPGMELHLIHYSYGVNSTEKGDLSSESTVSRIRTEHFPLTLESARPSHTSQYLCASSGTGGLQPQHFGDGTRLSIL.

This clonotype was seen at least ten times. CDR3: CSARRLREESGELFF. The CDR3 region has the DNA TGCAGTGCTAGGAGGCTGAGGGAGGAGTCCGGGGAGCTGTTTTTT. The rearrangement uses TRBV20-1 and TRBJ2-2, with D possibly TRBD2 on 6 matching bases. Trimming cost V 3 bases and J 6 bases, with 17 bases left between them. Per the germline V gene, CDR1 is DFQATT and CDR2 is SNEGSKA (reference sequence). The CDR3 contains 15 residues.

The J gene is TRBJ1-3, the V gene TRBV20-1; D is perhaps TRBD1 (5 bases). Germline V CDR1 and CDR2: DFQATT, SNEGSKA (reference sequence). This CDR3 has 11 residues. CDR3 amino acids: CGGTAGNTIYF. The CDR3 DNA reads TGCGGCGGGACGGCCGGAAACACCATATATTTT.

This clonotype was recorded many times. This chain connects TRBV5-5 to TRBJ1-1; possible D gene TRBD1, 5 bases. Between the trimmed V and J ends, which lost 0 bases and 0 bases, there was a span of 18 bases. Germline lookup yields CDR1 SGHKS and CDR2 YYEKEE (reference sequence). The length of the CDR3 is 18 residues. CDR3 in amino acids: CASSLGRGSYFMNTEAFF. DNA for the CDR3: TGTGCCAGCAGCTTGGGGCGGGGCAGCTATTTTATGAACACTGAAGCTTTCTTT. The full variable domain, rest sourced from reference TRBV5-5 and TRBJ1-1, is DAGVTQSPTHLIKTRGQQVTLRCSPISGHKSVSWYQQVLGQGPQFIFQYYEKEERGRGNFPDRFSARQFPNYSSELNVNALLLGDSALYLCASSLGRGSYFMNTEAFFGQGTRLTVV.

Concerning this clonotype: Relative to the germline gene, one junction end is altered; a read error may explain this. The gene calls are TRBV14 and TRBJ1-1; no reliable D call. This CDR3 is 12 amino acids long. The germline V gene encodes CDR1 SGHDN and CDR2 FVKESK. The DNA of the CDR3 is TGTACCAGCAGCCAGTCTCAGAGGAGTGCTTTCTTT. Translated: CTSSQSQRSAFF.

This clonotype was seen only a few times. The CDR3 DNA reads TGTGCCGCCATCGGGGCCACCGATGAGCAGTTCTTC. Its translation: CAAIGATDEQFF. The chain combines TRBV7-9 with TRBJ2-1; D is perhaps TRBD1 or TRBD2 (5 bases each). The CDR3 has 12 residues. Trimming removed 11 bases at V and 8 bases at J, with 16 bases between. Looked up from germline, CDR1 is SEHNR and CDR2 is FQNEAQ (reference sequence).

There are many counts of this clonotype. The gene calls are TRBV4-3 and TRBJ1-5; D unresolved. V shed 0 bases and J shed 6 bases, with 12 bases lying between them. CDR1 is LGHNA, CDR2 YSLEER, per germline. The CDR3 length is 15 residues. This CDR3 reads CASSQDPTAGQPQHF. In DNA form, the CDR3 reads TGCGCCAGCAGCCAAGATCCCACGGCGGGTCAGCCCCAGCATTTT.

This clonotype was observed a few times. This chain connects TRBV9 to TRBJ2-5; D unresolved. The germline CDR1 and CDR2 sequences are SGDLS and YYNGEE. This CDR3 spans 14 amino acids. Between the trimmed V and J ends, which lost 7 bases and 4 bases, there was a span of 17 bases. The CDR3 DNA sequence: TGTGCCAGCTCCGACTTGTCAACGGGAGAGACCCAGTACTTC. Its translation is CASSDLSTGETQYF.

This clonotype has a count of ten or more. This chain uses TRBV2 with TRBJ2-1; possibly TRBD2 for D (6 bases). CDR1 SNHLY and CDR2 FYNNEI come from the germline V gene. The CDR3 totals 16 residues. V gave up 1 base and J gave up 3 bases, with 13 bases separating them. The CDR3 reads CASSEERGGLYNEQFF. The CDR3 nucleotides are TGTGCCAGCAGTGAAGAAAGGGGAGGCCTCTACAATGAGCAGTTCTTC.

This clonotype was counted at least ten times. This chain uses TRBV24-1 with TRBJ2-7, with 9 nucleotides matching TRBD1. The V and J ends lost 5 bases and 6 bases, in that order; junction bases with no gene match: 13. Germline V gene sequence: CDR1 KGHDR, CDR2 SFDVKD. This CDR3 has 16 amino acids. The chain's CDR3 is CATSGAVGQGGSEQYF. CDR3 coding DNA: TGTGCCACCAGTGGTGCTGTGGGACAGGGAGGTTCCGAGCAGTACTTC.

This clonotype was detected ten times or more. This rearrangement joins TRBV7-2 to TRBJ2-3; TRBD1 agrees at 8 bases. CDR1 and CDR2 from the germline V gene are SGHTA and FQGNSA. The CDR3 has 13 amino acids. J gave up 3 bases and V 10 bases, and 6 bases lay outside the gene matches. The CDR3 sequence is CATGQGGTDTQYF. The CDR3 nucleotides are TGTGCCACCGGACAGGGTGGGACAGATACGCAGTATTTT.

This clonotype occurred many times. This chain joins TRBV20-1 and TRBJ2-3; 11 bases map to TRBD2. This CDR3 contains 16 residues. Looked up from germline, CDR1 is DFQATT and CDR2 is SNEGSKA (reference sequence). Trimming took 0 bases from V and 6 from J; bases not matched to a gene: 8. This CDR3 is CSARDRLAGGRDTQYF. The CDR3 DNA sequence: TGCAGTGCTAGAGATCGTCTAGCGGGAGGCAGGGATACGCAGTATTTT.

This clonotype was detected ten times or more. The chain employs TRBV6-2 or TRBV6-3 and TRBJ2-3; no clear D gene. This CDR3 has 13 amino acids. Per germline, CDR1 MNHEY and CDR2 SVGEGT. Trimming left V 6 bases short and J 2 bases short, with 9 bases between. CDR3 loop: CASRKVVTDTQYF. Written as DNA, the CDR3 is TGTGCCAGCAGAAAGGTAGTCACAGATACGCAGTATTTT.

The chain uses TRBV7-8 and TRBJ1-5; 7 bases are shared with TRBD1. J was trimmed by 4 bases and V by 5 bases; bases with no gene match: 14. The V gene's germline CDR1 is SGHVS and CDR2 FQNEAQ. The CDR3 length is 17 residues. The chain's CDR3 is CASSTRQGRYGNQPQHF. CDR3 nucleotides: TGTGCCAGCAGCACCCGACAGGGAAGATACGGGAATCAGCCCCAGCATTTT.

Only a few counts were recorded for this clonotype. This chain uses TRBV4-1 with TRBJ1-2, with D unclear. Germline CDR1 MGHRA, CDR2 YSYEKL. Trimming took off 3 bases at V and 5 bases at J, with 10 bases between the two ends. CDR3 length: 13 residues. The CDR3 DNA follows: TGCGCCAGCAGCCAGGAAATGGTTTATGGCTACACCTTC. Its translation is CASSQEMVYGYTF.

The chain is built from TRBV7-9 and TRBJ2-2; TRBD1 aligns across 8 bases. Germline assignment: CDR1 SEHNR and CDR2 FQNEAQ (reference sequence). The CDR3 length is 17 residues. V lost 3 bases, J lost 10 bases, and 16 bases stayed unmatched. Here the CDR3 reads CASSFALRQGISEELFF. As DNA, the CDR3 is TGTGCCAGCAGCTTTGCATTGAGACAGGGGATATCCGAGGAGCTGTTTTTT. Drawing the rest from reference TRBV7-9 and TRBJ2-2, the complete variable domain is DTGVSQNPRHKITKRGQNVTFRCDPISEHNRLYWYRQTLGQGPEFLTYFQNEAQLEKSRLLSDRFSAERPKGSFSTLEIQRTEQGDSAMYLCASSFALRQGISEELFFGEGSRLTVL.

This clonotype was seen at least ten times. The rearrangement links TRBV12-3 or TRBV12-4 to TRBJ1-3; D remains unclear. CDR3 length equals 15 residues. Trimming took off 2 bases at V and 0 bases at J, with 8 bases between the two ends. The CDR3, as DNA: TGTGCCAGCAGTTTACACGGAAGCTCTGGAAACACCATATATTTT. This translates into CASSLHGSSGNTIYF.

This clonotype turned up a few times. The chain combines TRBV20-1 with TRBJ2-5; D not certain. V was clipped by 6 bases and J by 5 bases, with 10 bases between them. The CDR3 length is 11 residues. Germline CDR1 is DFQATT and CDR2 is SNEGSKA (reference sequence). The CDR3 nucleotides are TGCAGTGCAATTATTTTGGAGACCCAGTACTTC. It translates to CSAIILETQYF.

This clonotype was observed at least ten times. This chain links TRBV28 with TRBJ1-4, with TRBD1 matching 8 bases. Losses at the gene ends were 3 bases for V and 5 bases for J; bases not matched to a gene: 11. Germline V CDR1 and CDR2: MDHEN, SYDVKM. This CDR3 has 17 residues. The CDR3 loop reads CASSFQWGQGANEKLFF. CDR3 nucleotides: TGTGCCAGCAGTTTCCAATGGGGGCAGGGGGCCAATGAAAAACTGTTTTTT.

This clonotype was detected only a few times. The chain has TRBV29-1 and TRBJ2-3; D possibly corresponds to TRBD1 (6 bases). This CDR3 region has 13 residues. Germline V gene lookup returns CDR1 SQVTM and CDR2 ANQGSEA. V lost 6 bases, J lost 7 bases, and 17 bases lay in between. The CDR3 reads CSVQGTPHNTQYF. DNA of the CDR3: TGCAGCGTCCAGGGGACCCCACATAATACGCAGTATTTT.

There are many counts of this clonotype. V is TRBV2 and J is TRBJ1-5; D is perhaps TRBD1 (6 bases). Germline CDR1 SNHLY, CDR2 FYNNEI. CDR3 length equals 15 residues. The ends were cut back, 4 bases at V and 3 bases at J, with 13 bases in the middle. CDR3 bases: TGTGCCAGCAGTGGGGAGACAGGAGACAATCAGCCCCAGCATTTT. This sequence encodes CASSGETGDNQPQHF. Using reference TRBV2 and TRBJ1-5 for the parts outside the CDR3, the full variable domain is EPEVTQTPSHQVTQMGQEVILRCVPISNHLYFYWYRQILGQKVEFLVSFYNNEISEKSEIFDDQFSVERPDGSNFTLKIRSTKLEDSAMYFCASSGETGDNQPQHFGDGTRLSIL.

This clonotype occurred many times. The V gene is TRBV28, the J gene TRBJ2-5; D may be TRBD2 (6 bases). The CDR3 sequence is 13 residues long. V dropped 4 bases and J dropped 4 bases, with 10 bases sitting between them. Germline loops: CDR1 MDHEN, CDR2 SYDVKM. CDR3 in amino acids: CASSWVGGETQYF. The CDR3, as DNA: TGTGCCAGCAGTTGGGTCGGGGGAGAGACCCAGTACTTC. The full variable domain, completed using reference TRBV28 and TRBJ2-5, is DVKVTQSSRYLVKRTGEKVFLECVQDMDHENMFWYRQDPGLGLRLIYFSYDVKMKEKGDIPEGYSVSREKKERFSLILESASTNQTSMYLCASSWVGGETQYFGPGTRLLVL.